This T cell receptor (beta chain) was sequenced for a study of cytomegalovirus exposure and HLA in healthy donors. The CDR3 loop spans 11 amino acids. V was pared by 6 bases and J by 4 bases, with 7 bases between. Germline CDR1 is ENHRY and CDR2 is SYGVKD. PCR involved 60 Vbeta and 13 Jbeta primers. Profiled with immunoSEQ multiplex PCR; TCRdb holds only in-frame clones, not every one. The table for this sample gives around 39,000 clones. The receptor comes from a male donor in good health and CMV-seronegative. V and J are TRBV10-3 and TRBJ2-7; D not resolved. Material for sequencing was PBMCs. CDR3 nucleotide sequence: TGTGCCATCAGCCCCGGGTACGAGCAGTACTTC. This gives the protein CAISPGYEQYF.